Below are 9 T cell receptor beta chains sequenced from a single sample in a study of patients and donors after allogeneic stem cell transplantation. In TCRdb, the RT-PCR reads were re-called with MiXCR into one record per CDR3 protein. The sample contains about 960,000 distinct CDR3 sequences, about a sixth of which appear only once. Sample: blood, either unsorted or a sorted T cell fraction (not recorded which). The origin of the receptors is a human donor who was either an allogeneic HSCT recipient or a stem cell or donor lymphocyte infusion donor (not recorded which). It is not recorded whose cells these are; they may come from a transplant donor.

The chain has TRBV7-9 and TRBJ2-7, with a weak D call TRBD2 (5 bases). V shed 4 bases and J shed 11 bases, with 15 bases lying between them. This CDR3 is built from 12 residues. Looked up from germline, CDR1 is SEHNR and CDR2 is FQNEAQ (reference sequence). CDR3 region: CASSYLDRGKYF. CDR3 coding DNA: TGTGCCAGCAGCTACCTAGACCGGGGAAAGTACTTC. Looking up the rest from reference TRBV7-9 and TRBJ2-7 gives the full variable domain: DTGVSQNPRHKITKRGQNVTFRCDPISEHNRLYWYRQTLGQGPEFLTYFQNEAQLEKSRLLSDRFSAERPKGSFSTLEIQRTEQGDSAMYLCASSYLDRGKYFGPGTRLTVT.

This clonotype was detected only a few times. This chain connects TRBV24-1 to TRBJ2-3; the D gene is possibly TRBD2 (6 bases). Trimming took 4 bases from V and 2 from J, leaving 18 bases between them. Germline V gene data show CDR1 as KGHDR and CDR2 as SFDVKD. The CDR3 has 17 residues. The DNA for the CDR3 is TGTGCCACCAGTGAGGTGGGACGGAGGGTCAACACAGATACGCAGTATTTT. Translating gives CATSEVGRRVNTDTQYF.

This clonotype was recorded a few times. V is TRBV4-3 and J is TRBJ2-3; 12 positions agree with TRBD1. V shed 1 base, J shed 4 bases, and the junction held 3 bases outside the gene matches. CDR3 size: 16 residues. CDR1 and CDR2 from the germline V gene are LGHNA and YSLEER. CDR3: CASSQAGDRGPDTQYF. For the CDR3, the DNA is TGCGCCAGCAGCCAAGCAGGGGACAGGGGGCCAGATACGCAGTATTTT.

The rearrangement joins TRBV10-3 to TRBJ2-7, with TRBD1 matching 10 bases. CDR3 length: 13 residues. Per germline, CDR1 ENHRY and CDR2 SYGVKD. The V and J ends lost 8 bases and 2 bases, in that order; junction bases with no gene match: 3. In nucleotides, the CDR3 is TGTGCCATCCGGGACAGGGGCCCCTACGAGCAGTACTTC. This gives the protein CAIRDRGPYEQYF.

The genes are TRBV20-1 and TRBJ2-7; 7 bases agree with TRBD1. With 5 bases clipped from V and 3 bases from J, the junction kept 10 bases outside the gene matches. In germline, CDR1 is DFQATT, CDR2 SNEGSKA (reference sequence). This CDR3 has 14 amino acids. CDR3: CSALPVGQVYEQYF. The CDR3 nucleotides are TGCAGTGCTCTACCCGTCGGACAGGTCTACGAGCAGTACTTC.

This clonotype has ten or more counts. The J gene is TRBJ1-5, the V gene TRBV12-3 or TRBV12-4; D gene uncertain. V gave up 9 bases and J gave up 0 bases, with 6 bases separating them. The CDR3 contains 12 residues. The CDR3 region is CASADSNQPQHF. DNA of the CDR3: TGTGCCAGTGCTGATAGCAATCAGCCCCAGCATTTT.

The genes are TRBV7-2 and TRBJ2-1, with 12 nucleotides matching TRBD2. V gave up 3 bases and J gave up 4 bases; unmatched junction bases: 4. The CDR3 consists of 16 residues. Germline CDR1 and CDR2: SGHTA and FQGNSA. The CDR3 reads CASSFSTSGGYNEQFF. The CDR3 DNA is TGTGCCAGCAGCTTTTCGACTAGCGGGGGATACAATGAGCAGTTCTTC.

This clonotype was seen a few times. The chain uses TRBV20-1 and TRBJ2-1; 7 nucleotides match TRBD1. Germline assignment: CDR1 DFQATT and CDR2 SNEGSKA (reference sequence). The CDR3 has 15 residues. Losses at the gene ends were 4 bases for V and 2 bases for J; bases not matched to a gene: 8. CDR3 in amino acids: CSANRQGSPYNEQFF. CDR3 sequence (DNA): TGCAGTGCTAACCGACAGGGTAGCCCCTACAATGAGCAGTTCTTC.

V gene TRBV4-1 combines with J gene TRBJ1-1; D is perhaps TRBD1 (6 bases). V lost 4 bases and J lost 3, with 12 bases in between. Per germline, CDR1 MGHRA and CDR2 YSYEKL. There are 14 residues in the CDR3. CDR3 bases: TGCGCCAGCAGCCGGGCGGGGGCTCACACTGAAGCTTTCTTT. This sequence encodes CASSRAGAHTEAFF.